The rows below give T cell receptor beta chains drawn from one sample of a study of blood T cells in healthy people across ages. TCRdb passed the 5' RACE reads through MiXCR, listing each CDR3 protein once. This table has roughly 1.4 million distinct CDR3 sequences, 55% to 75% appearing once. The sample comprised blood. These receptors originate from a man between 18 and 29 years old in good health. Each CDR3 is given without its conserved first and last residue.

J,V,CDR3
TRBJ2-5,TRBV29-1,SVAETGAGEQY
TRBJ2-7,TRBV4-1,ASSQGVVGSEQY
TRBJ2-5,TRBV10-3,AIRSTSPKETQY
TRBJ2-7,TRBV11-2,ASSLDLGIDEQY
TRBJ2-3,TRBV5-1,ASSSSTSGGTDTQY
TRBJ2-7,TRBV25-1,ASSGQYEQY
TRBJ2-3,TRBV6-5,ASMVRSTRWDTQY
TRBJ2-2,TRBV6-2/TRBV6-3,ASSYPSGTGITGELF
TRBJ2-5,TRBV12-3/TRBV12-4,ASSKEASQETQY
TRBJ2-7,TRBV12-3/TRBV12-4,ASTLDLGEQY
TRBJ2-3,TRBV10-2,ASGALAIGADTQY
TRBJ2-2,TRBV11-2,ASSSPNLAGAGTGELF
TRBJ2-7,TRBV29-1,SVEGHSTYEQY